The 9 T cell receptor beta chains below all came from one sample that was sequenced in a study of T cells in Graves' hyperthyroidism and ophthalmopathy (dated by TCRdb to the late 2010s). Receptor libraries were prepared by multiplex PCR. The listed sequencing device is Illumina HiSeq 2000. The TCR beta CDR3 regions were amplified from RNA transcripts. The first round of RT-PCR for the TCR CDR3 was performed with the HTBI primer set and the Qiagen OneStep RT-PCR kit. The public reads were reanalyzed by TCRdb: fastp trimming at Q25, MiXCR alignment, in-frame beta chains only. Each CDR3 protein gets just one entry, which takes the most common genes and DNA from the rows behind it. The table for this sample lists some 600,000 distinct CDR3 sequences; approximately 15% of them were counted only once. Almost 6% of the sample rests with the top ten. The specimen was blood. The receptors shown here come from a woman under 40 with Graves' hyperthyroidism that later progressed to Graves' ophthalmopathy.

The V call is TRBV6-1, the J call TRBJ1-4; 11 nucleotides line up with TRBD1. The CDR3 runs to 15 residues. Germline V gene data show CDR1 as MNHNS and CDR2 as SASEGT. The trim removed 5 bases at V and 12 bases at J, leaving 11 bases unmatched. The CDR3 coding sequence is TGTGCCAGCAGTTATAGTGGGACAGGGGGATTCGAACTGTTTTTT. It is translated as CASSYSGTGGFELFF.

This clonotype was seen at least ten times. CDR3 in DNA: TGTGCCATCAGTCGGGACAGGGAGGTGGCTTTCTTT. Its translation: CAISRDREVAFF. The chain links TRBV10-3 to TRBJ1-1; 9 bases align to TRBD1. V was pared by 5 bases and J by 11 bases, with 6 bases of the junction left unmatched. The germline V gene has CDR1 ENHRY and CDR2 SYGVKD. There are 12 residues in the CDR3.

The chain carries TRBV6-2 or TRBV6-3 and TRBJ2-7; weak D call: TRBD1 (5 bases). The germline gives CDR1 MNHEY, CDR2 SVGEGT. V lost 5 bases and J lost 4, with 12 bases in between. CDR3 length: 13 residues. CDR3 protein: CASSGQGKYEQYF. The CDR3 nucleotides are TGTGCCAGCAGTGGACAAGGAAAGTACGAGCAGTACTTC.

The sample holds a few counts of this clonotype. The gene calls are TRBV11-3 and TRBJ2-4, with a tentative D call TRBD1 (6 bases). Deletions cut 0 bases from V and 0 bases from J, with 12 bases between. There are 17 residues in the CDR3. Germline V lookup: CDR1 SGHNT, CDR2 YENEEA. The CDR3 bases are TGTGCCAGCAGCTTAGATCGCCAGGGGTTAGCCAAAAACATTCAGTACTTC. It codes for CASSLDRQGLAKNIQYF.

This clonotype has at least ten counts. This chain connects TRBV5-1 to TRBJ2-1; 8 bases map to TRBD1. Trimming removed 4 bases from V and 6 bases from J; junction bases left unmatched: 6. The germline V gene has CDR1 SGHRS and CDR2 YFSETQ. The CDR3 has 14 residues. The CDR3 sequence is CASSQPGQANEQFF. For the CDR3, the DNA is TGCGCCAGCAGCCAGCCGGGACAGGCCAATGAGCAGTTCTTC.

In this sample, this clonotype turned up many times. The chain recombines TRBV5-6 with TRBJ1-4; D may be TRBD1 (6 bases). CDR3 length: 16 amino acids. The V end was cut by 0 bases, the J end by 4 bases, with 13 bases between. Germline V gene data show CDR1 as SGHDT and CDR2 as YYEEEE. CDR3 DNA sequence: TGTGCCAGCAGCTTGGTCCAGGGGCCAATTAATGAAAAACTGTTTTTT. It yields the protein CASSLVQGPINEKLFF. The variable domain in full, with the rest retrieved from reference TRBV5-6 and TRBJ1-4, is DAGVTQSPTHLIKTRGQQVTLRCSPKSGHDTVSWYQQALGQGPQFIFQYYEEEERQRGNFPDRFSGHQFPNYSSELNVNALLLGDSALYLCASSLVQGPINEKLFFGSGTQLSVL.

Many counts were recorded for this clonotype. The genes are TRBV11-1 and TRBJ2-1; D might be TRBD1 (6 bases). Germline CDR1 is SGHAT and CDR2 is FQDESV (reference sequence). V was trimmed by 5 bases and J by 2 bases, leaving 13 bases between them. This CDR3 comprises 15 residues. CDR3 in amino acids: CASSPRDTTYNEQFF. As DNA, the CDR3 is TGTGCCAGCAGCCCCCGGGACACAACCTACAATGAGCAGTTCTTC.

At least ten counts were recorded for this clonotype. The chain recombines TRBV12-3 or TRBV12-4 with TRBJ2-1; 13 nucleotides agree with TRBD2. V lost 5 bases and J lost 13; bases outside the gene matches: 8. The CDR3 covers 14 residues. CDR3 amino acids: CASSNGLAGDGQFF. CDR3 DNA sequence: TGTGCCAGCAGTAACGGACTAGCGGGAGATGGACAGTTCTTC.

This clonotype was observed at least ten times. V usage is TRBV20-1 and J usage is TRBJ1-2; D unresolved. Germline V gene lookup returns CDR1 DFQATT and CDR2 SNEGSKA (reference sequence). Trimming left V 2 bases short and J 6 bases short, with 16 bases between. This CDR3 has 14 amino acids. The CDR3 is CSARNQILENGYTF. CDR3 nucleotides: TGCAGTGCTAGAAATCAGATTCTTGAGAATGGCTACACCTTC.